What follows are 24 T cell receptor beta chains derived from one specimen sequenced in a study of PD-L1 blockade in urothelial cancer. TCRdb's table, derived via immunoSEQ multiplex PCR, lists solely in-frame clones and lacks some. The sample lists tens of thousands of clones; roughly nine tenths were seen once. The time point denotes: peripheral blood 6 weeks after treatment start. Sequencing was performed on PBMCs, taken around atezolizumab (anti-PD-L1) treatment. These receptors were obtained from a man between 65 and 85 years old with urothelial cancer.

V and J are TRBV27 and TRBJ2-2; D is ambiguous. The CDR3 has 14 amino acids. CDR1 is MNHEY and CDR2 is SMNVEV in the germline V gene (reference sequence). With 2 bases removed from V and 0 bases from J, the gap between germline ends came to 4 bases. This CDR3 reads CASSLLANTGELFF. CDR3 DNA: TGTGCCAGCAGTTTACTCGCGAACACCGGGGAGCTGTTTTTT.

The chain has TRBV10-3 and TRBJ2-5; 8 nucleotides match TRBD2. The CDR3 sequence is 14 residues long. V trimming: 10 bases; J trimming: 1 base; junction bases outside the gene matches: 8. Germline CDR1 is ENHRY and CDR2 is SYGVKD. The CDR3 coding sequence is TGTGCCAAGACCTCTACTAGCGGCCAAGAGACCCAGTACTTC. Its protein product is CAKTSTSGQETQYF.

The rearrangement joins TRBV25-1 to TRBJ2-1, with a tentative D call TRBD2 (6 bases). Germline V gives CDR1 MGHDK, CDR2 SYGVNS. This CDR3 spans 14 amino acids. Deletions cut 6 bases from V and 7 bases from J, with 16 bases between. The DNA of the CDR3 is TGTGCCAGCAGAGCCGGGACTCCTGCAAATGAGCAGTTCTTC. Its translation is CASRAGTPANEQFF.

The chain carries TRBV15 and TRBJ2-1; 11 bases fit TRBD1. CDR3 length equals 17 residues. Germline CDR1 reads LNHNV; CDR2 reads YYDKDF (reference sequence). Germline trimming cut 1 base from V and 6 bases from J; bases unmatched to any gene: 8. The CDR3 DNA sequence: TGTGCCACCAGCAGAGGGAGGACAGGGGGCTTGGGCAATGAGCAGTTCTTC. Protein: CATSRGRTGGLGNEQFF.

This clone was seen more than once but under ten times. The CDR3 bases are TGTGCCAGCAGCTTAGAGGGGAGGGGCGAGCAGTACTTC. Its translation is CASSLEGRGEQYF. V is TRBV5-6 and J is TRBJ2-7; 7 bases line up with TRBD2. V was clipped by 2 bases and J by 6 bases; unmatched bases: 5. The length of the CDR3 is 13 residues. The V gene's germline CDR1 is SGHDT and CDR2 YYEEEE.

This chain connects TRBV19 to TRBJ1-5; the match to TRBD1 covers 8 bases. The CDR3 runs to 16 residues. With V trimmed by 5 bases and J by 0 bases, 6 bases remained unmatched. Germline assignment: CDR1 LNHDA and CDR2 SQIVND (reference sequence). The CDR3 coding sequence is TGTGCCAGTAGTCTCACAGGGGGTTATAGCAATCAGCCCCAGCATTTT. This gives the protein CASSLTGGYSNQPQHF. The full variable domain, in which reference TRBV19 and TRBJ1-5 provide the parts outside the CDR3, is DGGITQSPKYLFRKEGQNVTLSCEQNLNHDAMYWYRQDPGQGLRLIYYSQIVNDFQKGDIAEGYSVSREKKESFPLTVTSAQKNPTAFYLCASSLTGGYSNQPQHFGDGTRLSIL.

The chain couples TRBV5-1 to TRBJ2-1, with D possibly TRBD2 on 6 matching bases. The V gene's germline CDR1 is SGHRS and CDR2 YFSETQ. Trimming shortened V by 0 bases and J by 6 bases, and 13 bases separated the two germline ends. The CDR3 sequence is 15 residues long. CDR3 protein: CASSLVGLPLNEQFF. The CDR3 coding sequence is TGCGCCAGCAGCTTGGTAGGACTACCACTCAATGAGCAGTTCTTC.

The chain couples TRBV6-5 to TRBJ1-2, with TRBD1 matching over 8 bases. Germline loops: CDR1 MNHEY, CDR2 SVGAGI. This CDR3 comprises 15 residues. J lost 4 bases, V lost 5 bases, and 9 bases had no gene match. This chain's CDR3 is CASSNPPRGLYGYTF. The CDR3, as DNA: TGTGCCAGCAGTAACCCCCCCAGGGGGCTCTATGGCTACACCTTC.

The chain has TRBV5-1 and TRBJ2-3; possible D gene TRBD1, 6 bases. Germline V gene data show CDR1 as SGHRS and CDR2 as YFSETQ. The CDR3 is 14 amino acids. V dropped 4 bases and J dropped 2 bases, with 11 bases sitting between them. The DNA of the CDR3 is TGCGCCAGCAGCGAGGACAGAATCACAGATACGCAGTATTTT. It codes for CASSEDRITDTQYF.

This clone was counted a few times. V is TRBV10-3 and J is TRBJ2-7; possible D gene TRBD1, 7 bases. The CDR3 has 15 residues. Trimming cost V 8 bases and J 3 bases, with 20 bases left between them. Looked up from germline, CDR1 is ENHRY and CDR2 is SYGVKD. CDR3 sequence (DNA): TGTGCCATCCGAGACCAGGGGGGTAATATCTACGAGCAGTACTTC. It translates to CAIRDQGGNIYEQYF.

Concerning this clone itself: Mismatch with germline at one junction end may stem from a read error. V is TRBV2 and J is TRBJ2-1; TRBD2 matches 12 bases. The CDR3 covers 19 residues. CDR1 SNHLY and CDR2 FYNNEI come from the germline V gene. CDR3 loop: CARRGGASGRAGGYNEQFF. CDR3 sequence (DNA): TGTGCCCGCAGGGGGGGGGCTAGCGGGAGGGCCGGCGGCTACAATGAGCAGTTCTTC.

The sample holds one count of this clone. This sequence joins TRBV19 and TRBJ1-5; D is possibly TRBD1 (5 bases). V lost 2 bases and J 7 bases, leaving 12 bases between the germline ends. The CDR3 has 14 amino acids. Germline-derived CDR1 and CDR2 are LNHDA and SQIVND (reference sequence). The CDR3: CASSILGGGQPQHF. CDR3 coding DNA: TGTGCCAGTAGTATATTGGGGGGTGGCCAGCCCCAGCATTTT.

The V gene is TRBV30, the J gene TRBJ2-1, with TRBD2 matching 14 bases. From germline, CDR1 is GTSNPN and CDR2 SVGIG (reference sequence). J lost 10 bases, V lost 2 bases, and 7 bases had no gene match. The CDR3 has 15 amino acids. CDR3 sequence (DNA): TGTGCCTGGAGTCTCCGACTAGCGGGAGGGCAGGAGCAGTTCTTC. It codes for CAWSLRLAGGQEQFF.

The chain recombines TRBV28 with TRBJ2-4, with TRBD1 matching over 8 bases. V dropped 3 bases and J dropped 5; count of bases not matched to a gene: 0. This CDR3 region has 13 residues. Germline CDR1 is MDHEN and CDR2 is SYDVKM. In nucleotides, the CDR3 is TGTGCCAGCAGTTTGACAGGGGAAAACATTCAGTACTTC. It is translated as CASSLTGENIQYF.

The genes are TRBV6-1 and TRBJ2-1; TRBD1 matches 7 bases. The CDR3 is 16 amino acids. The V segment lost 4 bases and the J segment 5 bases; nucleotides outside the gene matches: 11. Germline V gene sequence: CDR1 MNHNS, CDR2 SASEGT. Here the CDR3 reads CASSAQNRGGHNEQFF. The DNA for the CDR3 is TGTGCCAGCAGTGCCCAGAACAGGGGCGGTCACAATGAGCAGTTCTTC.

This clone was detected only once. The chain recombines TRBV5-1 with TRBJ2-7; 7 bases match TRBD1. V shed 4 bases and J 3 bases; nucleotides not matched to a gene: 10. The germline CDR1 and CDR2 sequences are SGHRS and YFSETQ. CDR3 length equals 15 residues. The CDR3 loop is CASSAWTGPNYEQYF. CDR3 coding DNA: TGCGCCAGCAGCGCGTGGACAGGTCCCAACTACGAGCAGTACTTC.

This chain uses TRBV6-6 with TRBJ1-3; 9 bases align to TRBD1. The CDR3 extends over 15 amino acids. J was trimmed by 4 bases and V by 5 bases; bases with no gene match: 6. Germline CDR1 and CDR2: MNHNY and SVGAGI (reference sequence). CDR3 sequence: CASSGPGTGGNTIYF. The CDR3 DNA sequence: TGTGCCAGCAGTGGCCCCGGGACAGGGGGAAACACCATATATTTT.

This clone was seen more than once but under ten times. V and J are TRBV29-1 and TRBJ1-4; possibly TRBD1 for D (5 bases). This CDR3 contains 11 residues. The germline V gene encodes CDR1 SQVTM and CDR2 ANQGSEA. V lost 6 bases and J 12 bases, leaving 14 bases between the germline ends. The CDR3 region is CSVRVGEELFF. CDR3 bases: TGCAGCGTCAGGGTCGGGGAGGAACTGTTTTTT. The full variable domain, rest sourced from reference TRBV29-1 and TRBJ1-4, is SAVISQKPSRDICQRGTSLTIQCQVDSQVTMMFWYRQQPGQSLTLIATANQGSEATYESGFVIDKFPISRPNLTFSTLTVSNMSPEDSSIYLCSVRVGEELFFGSGTQLSVL.

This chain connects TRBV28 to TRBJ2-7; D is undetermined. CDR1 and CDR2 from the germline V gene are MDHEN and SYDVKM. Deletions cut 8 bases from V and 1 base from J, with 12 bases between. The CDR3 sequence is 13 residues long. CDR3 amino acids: CASHSPLSYEQYF. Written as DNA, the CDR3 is TGTGCCAGCCACTCACCATTGTCCTACGAGCAGTACTTC.

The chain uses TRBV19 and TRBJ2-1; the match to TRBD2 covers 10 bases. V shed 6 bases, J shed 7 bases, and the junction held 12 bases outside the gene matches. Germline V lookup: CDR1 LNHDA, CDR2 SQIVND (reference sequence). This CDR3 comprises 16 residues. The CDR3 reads CASSPRLAGEYNEQFF. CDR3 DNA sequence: TGTGCCAGTAGCCCCCGCCTAGCGGGAGAGTATAATGAGCAGTTCTTC.

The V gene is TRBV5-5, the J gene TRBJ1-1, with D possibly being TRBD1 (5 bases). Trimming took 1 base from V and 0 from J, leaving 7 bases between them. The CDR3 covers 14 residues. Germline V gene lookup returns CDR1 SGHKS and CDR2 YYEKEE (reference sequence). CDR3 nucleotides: TGTGCCAGCAGCTTGTCGGACATGAACACTGAAGCTTTCTTT. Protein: CASSLSDMNTEAFF.

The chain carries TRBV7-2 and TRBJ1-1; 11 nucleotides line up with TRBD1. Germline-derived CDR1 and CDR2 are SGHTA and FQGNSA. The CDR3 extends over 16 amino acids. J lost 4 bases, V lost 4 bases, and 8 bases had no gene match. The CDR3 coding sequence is TGTGCCAGCAGCTCTCAAGGACAGGGGGCGGGCACTGAAGCTTTCTTT. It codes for CASSSQGQGAGTEAFF.

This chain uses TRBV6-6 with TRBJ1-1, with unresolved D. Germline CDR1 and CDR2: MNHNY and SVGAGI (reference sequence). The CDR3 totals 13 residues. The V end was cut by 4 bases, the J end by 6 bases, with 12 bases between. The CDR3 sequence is CASSSSGRAEAFF. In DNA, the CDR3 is TGTGCCAGCAGTTCTTCCGGTCGGGCTGAAGCTTTCTTT.

The CDR3 loop is CASSLDRGAGELFF. The CDR3 nucleotides read TGTGCCAGCAGCCTCGACAGGGGGGCCGGGGAGCTGTTTTTT. The V and J genes are TRBV7-9 and TRBJ2-2; 9 positions agree with TRBD1. J was trimmed by 6 bases and V by 5 bases; bases with no gene match: 4. CDR1 and CDR2 (germline): SEHNR, FQNEAQ (reference sequence). The CDR3 runs to 14 residues.